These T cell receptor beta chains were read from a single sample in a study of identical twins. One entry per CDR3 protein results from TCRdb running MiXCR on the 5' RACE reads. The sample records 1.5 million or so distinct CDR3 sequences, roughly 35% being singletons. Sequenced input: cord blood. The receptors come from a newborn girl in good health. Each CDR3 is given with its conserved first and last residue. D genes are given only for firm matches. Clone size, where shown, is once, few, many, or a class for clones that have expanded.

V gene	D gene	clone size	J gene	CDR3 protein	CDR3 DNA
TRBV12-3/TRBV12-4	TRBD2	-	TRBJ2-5	CASSPNPGLDPTQYF	TGTGCCAGCAGTCCGAATCCGGGACTAGATCCGACCCAGTACTTC
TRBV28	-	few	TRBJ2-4	CASSFSVRARKNIQYF	TGTGCCAGCAGTTTTTCGGTCAGGGCTCGTAAAAACATTCAGTACTTC
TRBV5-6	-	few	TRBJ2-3	CASSLLSLRPVRTDTQYF	TGTGCCAGCAGCTTACTTTCTTTGAGGCCCGTTCGCACAGATACGCAGTATTTT
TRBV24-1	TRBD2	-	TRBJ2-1	CATSGLTSGTANEQFF	TGTGCCACCAGTGGCTTGACTAGCGGGACCGCCAATGAGCAGTTCTTC
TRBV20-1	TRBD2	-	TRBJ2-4	CSAHWLAGAEQYF	TGCAGTGCTCATTGGTTAGCGGGGGCAGAGCAGTACTTC
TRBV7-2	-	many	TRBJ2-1	CASSLESSSYNEQFF	TGTGCCAGCAGCTTAGAATCTAGCTCCTACAATGAGCAGTTCTTC
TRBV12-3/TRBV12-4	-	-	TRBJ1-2	CASSPQGGFNYGYTF	TGTGCCAGCAGCCCCCAAGGGGGGTTTAACTATGGCTACACCTTC
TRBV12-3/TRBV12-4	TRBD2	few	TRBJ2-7	CASSIAGPTYEQYF	TGTGCCAGCAGCATAGCGGGACCCACCTACGAGCAGTACTTC
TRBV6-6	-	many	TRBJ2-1	CASSTPDEQFF	TGTGCCAGCAGTACCCCTGACGAGCAGTTCTTC
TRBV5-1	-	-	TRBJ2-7	CASSLRDISYEQYF	TGCGCCAGCAGCCTCCGGGACATCTCCTACGAGCAGTACTTC
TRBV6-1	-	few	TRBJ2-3	CASSEHGSSTDTQYF	TGTGCCAGCAGTGAACACGGTTCTAGCACAGATACGCAGTATTTT
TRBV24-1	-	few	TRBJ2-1	CATSGGTENYNEQFF	TGTGCCACCAGTGGTGGGACGGAAAATTACAATGAGCAGTTCTTC
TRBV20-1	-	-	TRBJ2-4	CSARGSRLKNIQYF	TGCAGTGCTAGAGGTAGCAGACTAAAAAACATTCAGTACTTC
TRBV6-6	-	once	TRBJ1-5	CASRSLGQMESQPQHF	TGTGCCAGCAGATCCCTGGGGCAGATGGAAAGTCAGCCCCAGCATTTT
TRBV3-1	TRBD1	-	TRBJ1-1	CASSPQGGRVDTEAFF	TGTGCCAGCAGCCCACAAGGGGGCAGGGTGGACACTGAAGCTTTCTTT
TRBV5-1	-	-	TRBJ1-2	CASSLDARAGNYGYTF	TGCGCCAGCAGCTTGGACGCTCGGGCGGGGAACTATGGCTACACCTTC
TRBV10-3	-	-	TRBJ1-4	CAISMSTGEKLFF	TGTGCCATCAGCATGTCCACGGGGGAAAAACTGTTTTTT
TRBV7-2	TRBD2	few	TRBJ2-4	CASSEGLAGGLAKNIQYF	TGTGCCAGCAGCGAGGGACTAGCGGGAGGGTTGGCCAAAAACATTCAGTACTTC
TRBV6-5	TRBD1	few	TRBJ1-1	CASSYSGTGWGTEAFF	TGTGCCAGCAGTTACTCGGGGACAGGGTGGGGCACTGAAGCTTTCTTT
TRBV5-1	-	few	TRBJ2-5	CASSFGEGETQYF	TGCGCCAGCAGCTTCGGAGAAGGGGAGACCCAGTACTTC
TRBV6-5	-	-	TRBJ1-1	CASGRGMNTEAFF	TGTGCCAGCGGGAGGGGAATGAACACTGAAGCTTTCTTT
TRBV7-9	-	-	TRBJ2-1	CASSLAHRAPYNEQFF	TGTGCCAGCAGCTTAGCTCACAGGGCTCCATACAATGAGCAGTTCTTC
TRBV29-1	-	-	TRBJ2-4	CSVERVAKNIQYF	TGCAGCGTTGAAAGGGTAGCCAAAAACATTCAGTACTTC
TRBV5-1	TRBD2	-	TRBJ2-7	CASSLLAPYNEQYF	TGCGCCAGCAGCTTACTAGCGCCCTACAATGAGCAGTACTTC
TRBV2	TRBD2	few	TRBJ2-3	CASETVAGTSGSTDTQYF	TGTGCCAGCGAGACAGTTGCCGGGACTAGCGGGAGTACAGATACGCAGTATTTT
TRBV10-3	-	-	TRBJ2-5	CAISGTHGNEQYF	TGTGCCATCAGTGGAACCCACGGCAATGAGCAGTACTTC
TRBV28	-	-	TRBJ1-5	CATLDGSNQPQHF	TGTGCCACCCTGGACGGTAGCAATCAGCCCCAGCATTTT
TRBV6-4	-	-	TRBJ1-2	CASSETWTDNYGFTF	TGTGCCAGCAGTGAAACTTGGACGGACAACTATGGCTTCACCTTC
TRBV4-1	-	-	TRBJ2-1	CASSRTLLSYNEQFF	TGCGCCAGCAGCCGAACACTTCTCTCCTACAATGAGCAGTTCTTC
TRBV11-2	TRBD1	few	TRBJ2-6	CASSSYRGRSGANVLTF	TGTGCCAGCAGCTCCTACAGGGGCCGGTCTGGGGCCAACGTCCTGACTTTC